Listed below are T cell receptor beta chains from one sample, sequenced in a study of T cell responses to AZD1222 COVID-19 vaccine. This table comes from immunoSEQ multiplex PCR, and its TCRdb copy is limited to in-frame clones, with some not included. The sample records about 150,000 clones, more than 70% being singletons. Sequencing used peripheral blood, obtained 28 days after the second AZD1222 dose. These receptors all stem from an adult who received the AZD1222 COVID-19 vaccine. Each CDR3 is given with its conserved first and last residue. A D gene is named only where the DNA matches it firmly. Not every row has a clone size; where given, it reads once, few, many or a size class.

CDR3 DNA: TGTGCCAGCAGTGAAGAAGACGGAAACAATGAGCAGTTCTTC
CDR3 protein: CASSEEDGNNEQFF
D gene: NA
J gene: TRBJ2-1
clone size: NA
CDR3 length: 14
V gene: TRBV2

CDR3 DNA: TGTGCCAGCAGCTTGTTAGGTTTGGATTCACCCCTCCACTTT
CDR3 protein: CASSLLGLDSPLHF
D gene: NA
J gene: TRBJ1-6
clone size: once
CDR3 length: 14
V gene: TRBV7-9

CDR3 DNA: TGCGCCAGCAGCCAAACTACAGGGGTAGGAGGAAACACCATATATTTT
CDR3 protein: CASSQTTGVGGNTIYF
D gene: TRBD1
J gene: TRBJ1-3
clone size: once
CDR3 length: 16
V gene: TRBV4-3

CDR3 DNA: TGTGCCACCCAGAGACAGGACAATCAGCCCCAGCATTTT
CDR3 protein: CATQRQDNQPQHF
D gene: NA
J gene: TRBJ1-5
clone size: NA
CDR3 length: 13
V gene: TRBV10-3

CDR3 DNA: TGTGCCTGGAGTGTCGAGGGAATAACCTATGGCTACACCTTC
CDR3 protein: CAWSVEGITYGYTF
D gene: NA
J gene: TRBJ1-2
clone size: NA
CDR3 length: 14
V gene: TRBV30

CDR3 DNA: TGTGCCAGCTCTGGTGGTCGAAAACTGTTTTTT
CDR3 protein: CASSGGRKLFF
D gene: NA
J gene: TRBJ1-4
clone size: NA
CDR3 length: 11
V gene: TRBV6-5

CDR3 DNA: TGTGCCAGCACACCACAGGGCGCGGAGGGTGAAAAACTGTTTTTT
CDR3 protein: CASTPQGAEGEKLFF
D gene: NA
J gene: TRBJ1-4
clone size: NA
CDR3 length: 15
V gene: TRBV6-5

CDR3 DNA: TGTGCCAGTAGCTGGGATATACGGGCAGATACGCAGTATTTT
CDR3 protein: CASSWDIRADTQYF
D gene: NA
J gene: TRBJ2-3
clone size: NA
CDR3 length: 14
V gene: TRBV19

CDR3 DNA: TGTGCCAGCAGCCCTAGGGGGGGGACCCAAAACACCGGGGAGCTGTTTTTT
CDR3 protein: CASSPRGGTQNTGELFF
D gene: NA
J gene: TRBJ2-2
clone size: NA
CDR3 length: 17
V gene: TRBV9

CDR3 DNA: TGTGCCAGTAGTATTTCCAAATTCTCTAATCAGCCCCAGCATTTT
CDR3 protein: CASSISKFSNQPQHF
D gene: NA
J gene: TRBJ1-5
clone size: NA
CDR3 length: 15
V gene: TRBV19

CDR3 DNA: TGCGCCAGCAGCACGCCGGGACAGGACACAGATACGCAGTATTTT
CDR3 protein: CASSTPGQDTDTQYF
D gene: TRBD1
J gene: TRBJ2-3
clone size: NA
CDR3 length: 15
V gene: TRBV5-1

CDR3 DNA: TGTGCCATCAGTTCCGGACAGGGGGGAACTGAAGCTTTCTTT
CDR3 protein: CAISSGQGGTEAFF
D gene: TRBD1
J gene: TRBJ1-1
clone size: NA
CDR3 length: 14
V gene: TRBV10-3

CDR3 DNA: TGCGCCAGCAGACAACAGGGATCCTACGAGCAGTACTTC
CDR3 protein: CASRQQGSYEQYF
D gene: NA
J gene: TRBJ2-7
clone size: NA
CDR3 length: 13
V gene: TRBV5-1

CDR3 DNA: TGTGCCAGCAGCCAAGAGAAAATCGGAAACATTCAGTACTTC
CDR3 protein: CASSQEKIGNIQYF
D gene: NA
J gene: TRBJ2-4
clone size: NA
CDR3 length: 14
V gene: TRBV4-2

CDR3 DNA: TGTGCCAGCAGCCAAGTTACCTGGAGAGAGACCCAGTACTTC
CDR3 protein: CASSQVTWRETQYF
D gene: NA
J gene: TRBJ2-5
clone size: NA
CDR3 length: 14
V gene: TRBV14

CDR3 DNA: TGTGCCAGCAGCCAAGAGGGGCCACTCAACTATGGCTACACCTTC
CDR3 protein: CASSQEGPLNYGYTF
D gene: NA
J gene: TRBJ1-2
clone size: NA
CDR3 length: 15
V gene: TRBV3-1/TRBV3-2

CDR3 DNA: TGTGCCAGCAGCTCCCTTGGGGGGAACTACAATGAGCAGTTCTTC
CDR3 protein: CASSSLGGNYNEQFF
D gene: NA
J gene: TRBJ2-1
clone size: NA
CDR3 length: 15
V gene: TRBV11-2

CDR3 DNA: TGTGCCAGCAGTATAAGGGGACTAAGGGCCCCGGCGCAGTTCTTC
CDR3 protein: CASSIRGLRAPAQFF
D gene: TRBD2
J gene: TRBJ2-1
clone size: NA
CDR3 length: 15
V gene: TRBV28

CDR3 DNA: TGTGCCAGCAGTTCCCCTCCGAACACTGAAGCTTTCTTT
CDR3 protein: CASSSPPNTEAFF
D gene: NA
J gene: TRBJ1-1
clone size: NA
CDR3 length: 13
V gene: TRBV6-5

CDR3 DNA: TGTGCCAGTAGTATCCTCGGCGGGACCAATGAGCAGTTCTTC
CDR3 protein: CASSILGGTNEQFF
D gene: NA
J gene: TRBJ2-1
clone size: NA
CDR3 length: 14
V gene: TRBV19

CDR3 DNA: TGCGCCAGCAGCTTGGATGGTGCAGGGGGCTTAAACGACGCTTTCTTT
CDR3 protein: CASSLDGAGGLNDAFF
D gene: TRBD1
J gene: TRBJ1-1
clone size: once
CDR3 length: 16
V gene: TRBV5-1

CDR3 DNA: TGCACCAGCAGCCAAGCCGGAGGGACTAGCAATCAGCCCCAGCATTTT
CDR3 protein: CTSSQAGGTSNQPQHF
D gene: NA
J gene: TRBJ1-5
clone size: NA
CDR3 length: 16
V gene: TRBV1

CDR3 DNA: TGTGCCAGCACCCAGTGGGGTAGCGGGGGTCACACAGATACGCAGTATTTT
CDR3 protein: CASTQWGSGGHTDTQYF
D gene: TRBD2
J gene: TRBJ2-3
clone size: NA
CDR3 length: 17
V gene: TRBV7-8

CDR3 DNA: TGTGCCAGCAGGATTCCGACAGGGGGCGACTATGGCTACACCTTC
CDR3 protein: CASRIPTGGDYGYTF
D gene: TRBD1
J gene: TRBJ1-2
clone size: once
CDR3 length: 15
V gene: TRBV28

CDR3 DNA: TGTGCCAGCAGCCACGGAGGGGGAGCCAATCAGCCCCAGCATTTT
CDR3 protein: CASSHGGGANQPQHF
D gene: NA
J gene: TRBJ1-5
clone size: few
CDR3 length: 15
V gene: TRBV3-1/TRBV3-2